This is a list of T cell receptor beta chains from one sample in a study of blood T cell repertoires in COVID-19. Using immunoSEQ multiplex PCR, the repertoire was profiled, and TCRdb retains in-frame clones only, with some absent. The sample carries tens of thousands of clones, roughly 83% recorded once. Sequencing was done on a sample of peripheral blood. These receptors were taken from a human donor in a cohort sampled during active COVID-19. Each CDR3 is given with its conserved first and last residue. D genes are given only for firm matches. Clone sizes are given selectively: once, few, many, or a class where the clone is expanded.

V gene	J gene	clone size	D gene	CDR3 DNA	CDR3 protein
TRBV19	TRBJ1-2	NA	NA	TGTGCCAGTAGTATAGAATCTGATTCGGCAGGACTATATGGCTACACCTTC	CASSIESDSAGLYGYTF
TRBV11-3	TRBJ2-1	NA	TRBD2	TGTGCCAGCAGCCTAGATCTGGCTAGCGGGAGGGCGGGTGAGCAGTTCTTC	CASSLDLASGRAGEQFF
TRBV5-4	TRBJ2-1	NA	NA	TGTGCCAGCAGCCCTGGGGGGTCTGGTGGAGAAGGGGAGCAGTTCTTC	CASSPGGSGGEGEQFF
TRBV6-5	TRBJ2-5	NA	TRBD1	TGTGCCACCATCCGGGACAGGGGTTTGGAGACCCAGTACTTC	CATIRDRGLETQYF
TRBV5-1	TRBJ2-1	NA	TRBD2	TGCGCCAGCAGCTCGCGGGAGAACTACAATGAGCAGTTCTTC	CASSSRENYNEQFF
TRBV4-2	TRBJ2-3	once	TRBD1	TGTGCCAGCAGCCAAACAGGGGGCGGCACAGATACGCAGTATTTT	CASSQTGGGTDTQYF
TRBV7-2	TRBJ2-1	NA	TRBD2	TGTGCCAGCAGCGTTAGTCCGGGAGGCTCCTACAATGAGCAGTTCTTC	CASSVSPGGSYNEQFF
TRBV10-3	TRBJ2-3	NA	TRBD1	TGTGCCACCTCCGGGACAGGGGGTGATACGCAGTATTTT	CATSGTGGDTQYF
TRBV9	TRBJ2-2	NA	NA	TGTGCCAGCACCCTGGGGAGCGCCGGGGAGCTGTTTTTT	CASTLGSAGELFF
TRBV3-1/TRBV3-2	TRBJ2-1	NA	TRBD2	TGTGCCAGCAGCCGCTTACTAGCGGGATACAATGAGCAGTTCTTC	CASSRLLAGYNEQFF
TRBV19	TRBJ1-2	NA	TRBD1	TGTGCCAGTAGTGTGGCGGGACAGGAAGTCTATGGCTACACCTTC	CASSVAGQEVYGYTF
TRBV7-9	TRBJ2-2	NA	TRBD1	TGTGCCAGCAGCAGGACAGGGGGCGTTTTTGGCGGGGAGCTGTTTTTT	CASSRTGGVFGGELFF
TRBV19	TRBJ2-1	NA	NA	TGTGCCAGTAGTATCTTGGGGAGCTCCTACAATGAGCAGTTCTTC	CASSILGSSYNEQFF
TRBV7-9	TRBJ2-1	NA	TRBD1	TGTGCCAGCAGCCAGGGGGTGCGTAACCCGTTCTTC	CASSQGVRNPFF
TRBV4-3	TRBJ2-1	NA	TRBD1	TGCGCCAGCAGCCAAGCATGGGGACAGGGGGCTTCAGATGAGCAGTTCTTC	CASSQAWGQGASDEQFF
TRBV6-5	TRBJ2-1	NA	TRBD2	TGTGCCAGCAGTACGGGACTAGCGGGAGTATATGAGCAGTTCTTC	CASSTGLAGVYEQFF
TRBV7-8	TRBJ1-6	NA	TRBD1	TGTGCCAGCAGCTTCGGACAGGCGTATAATTCACCCCTCCACTTT	CASSFGQAYNSPLHF
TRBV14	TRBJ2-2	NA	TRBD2	TGTGCCAGCAGCCAAGATACAGGGCTAGCGGGAGAAGCGGGCACCGGGGAGCTGTTTTTT	CASSQDTGLAGEAGTGELFF
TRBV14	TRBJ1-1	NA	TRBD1	TGTGCCAGCAGCCCATTGGTGGGGTTCGGGGACAGGGACGCTGAGAGCACTGAAGCTTTCTTT	CASSPLVGFGDRDAESTEAFF
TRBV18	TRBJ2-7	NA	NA	TGTGCCAGCTCACCAAGGTTTGTGAGACAGGAACCTTACGAGCAGTACTTC	CASSPRFVRQEPYEQYF
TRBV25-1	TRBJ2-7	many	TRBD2	TGTGCCAGCAGTGTCTCGACTAGCGGGAGGGCTTACGAGCAGTACTTC	CASSVSTSGRAYEQYF
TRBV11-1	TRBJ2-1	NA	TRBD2	TGTGCCAGCAGCCCCCGGACTAGCGGGAGACTAGAGCAGTTCTTC	CASSPRTSGRLEQFF
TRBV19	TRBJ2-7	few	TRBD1	TGTGCCAGTAGTTCCATCCCCGGGACAGGGGGCGGGGAGCAGTACTTC	CASSSIPGTGGGEQYF
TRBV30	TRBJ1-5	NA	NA	TGTGCCTGGAGTACGGCCACGGGGCCCCAGCATTTT	CAWSTATGPQHF
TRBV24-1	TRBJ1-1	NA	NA	TGTGCCACCAGTGATCCTACGACAGGAGCCCTGGGTGCTTTCTTT	CATSDPTTGALGAFF
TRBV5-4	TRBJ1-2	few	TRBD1	TGTGCCAGCAGCCTGGGACAGTCCCTAGGCTACACCTTC	CASSLGQSLGYTF
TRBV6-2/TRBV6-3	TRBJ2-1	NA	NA	TGTGCCAGCAGTTACGGGGACTCCCGCAATGAGCAGTTCTTC	CASSYGDSRNEQFF
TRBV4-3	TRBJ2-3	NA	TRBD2	TGCGCCAGCAGCCAAGATTCGGGAGGGCCGGGGCCCCCAGATACGCAGTATTTT	CASSQDSGGPGPPDTQYF
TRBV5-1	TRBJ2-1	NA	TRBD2	TGCGCCAGCAAGACTAGCGCGGCTTACAATGAGCAGTTCTTC	CASKTSAAYNEQFF
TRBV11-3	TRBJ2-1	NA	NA	TGTGCCAGCAGCTTAGATATGGGTTTGGGCGGGGAGCAGTTCTTC	CASSLDMGLGGEQFF
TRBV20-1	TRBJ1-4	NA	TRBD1	TGCAGTGCTAGTTCCAGGGGGCAAGAAAAACTGTTTTTT	CSASSRGQEKLFF
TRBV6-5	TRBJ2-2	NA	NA	TGTGCCGCCTCCGCGGGGCAGGGAGGCACCGGGGAGCTGTTTTTT	CAASAGQGGTGELFF
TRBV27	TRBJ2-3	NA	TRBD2	TGTGCCAGCACCCCCCAGCGGGAGAGCACAGATACGCAGTATTTT	CASTPQRESTDTQYF
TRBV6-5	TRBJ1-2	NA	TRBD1	TGTGCCAGCAGCCGATCAGGGGGGATGGACTATGGCTACACCTTC	CASSRSGGMDYGYTF
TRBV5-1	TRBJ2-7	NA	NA	TGCGCCAGCAGCACGCAGGGGACCCACGAGCAGTACTTC	CASSTQGTHEQYF
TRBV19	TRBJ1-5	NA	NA	TGTGCCAGTAGTATAGGAGGTACTGGGGGCTATCAGCCCCAGCATTTT	CASSIGGTGGYQPQHF
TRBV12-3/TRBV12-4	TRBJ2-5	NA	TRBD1	TGTGCCAGCAGTTTAGGACAGGGAGAGACCCAGTACTTC	CASSLGQGETQYF